This T cell receptor (beta chain) was recovered during a study of blood T cells in healthy people across ages. Next came a second PCR, run for about 6 to 11 cycles, which used a sample-barcoded 5' primer along with a J-beta primer mix. TCRdb independently ran MiXCR on the 5' RACE reads; one entry per CDR3 protein. The data hold about 780,000 distinct CDR3 sequences, with about 46% observed a single time. General study findings and limits: Reliance upon unsorted PBMCs precluded definitive naive versus antigen-experienced comparison.

This CDR3 has 16 residues. Details on this clonotype: The target antigen is unknown.

Sequenced input: blood. The origin of this receptor is a man older than 75 in good health. The chain combines TRBV21-1 with TRBJ1-4; TRBD1, the table's D call, lacks a check against the DNA. TRBV21-1 is a known pseudogene. The CDR3 DNA sequence: TGTGCCAGCAGCAAAATGGGACAGGGATTTAATGAAAAACTGTTTTTT. The encoded protein is CASSKMGQGFNEKLFF.